A single sample gave rise to the 5 T cell receptor beta chains below, sequenced in a study of spatial heterogeneity in lung cancer. MiXCR, run by TCRdb on the 5' RACE reads, gives a single entry per CDR3 protein. Of around 6,600 distinct CDR3 sequences in the sample, 5.4% were seen once. Described time point: sample taken at primary tumor resection. Whole RNA from tumor, nontumor lung or frozen PBMC was sequenced unsorted. This specimen was normal lung tissue next to the tumor, taken at surgery. The source is a female donor with early-stage non-small cell lung cancer.

This clonotype is labeled as medium-sized. The gene calls are TRBV4-1 and TRBJ2-7; D is perhaps TRBD1 (5 bases). The V end was cut by 0 bases, the J end by 3 bases, with 15 bases between. The CDR3 consists of 16 residues. The V gene's germline CDR1 is MGHRA and CDR2 YSYEKL. CDR3 residues: CASSQDWTRGSYEQYF. The CDR3 coding sequence is TGCGCCAGCAGCCAAGATTGGACAAGAGGAAGCTACGAGCAGTACTTC.

This clonotype was observed many times. This chain joins TRBV5-1 and TRBJ2-3; 10 nucleotides agree with TRBD2. Germline V gene lookup returns CDR1 SGHRS and CDR2 YFSETQ. This CDR3 contains 15 residues. The ends lost 5 bases at V and 0 bases at J; junction bases unmatched: 3. Here the CDR3 reads CASRSLAGSTDTQYF. CDR3 DNA: TGCGCCAGCAGGTCACTAGCGGGGAGCACAGATACGCAGTATTTT.

This clonotype showed up many times. The chain uses TRBV5-5 and TRBJ2-3, with no clear D. Germline-derived CDR1 and CDR2 are SGHKS and YYEKEE (reference sequence). V dropped 2 bases and J dropped 1 base, with 11 bases sitting between them. The CDR3 has 15 residues. The CDR3 bases are TGTGCCAGCAGCTTTTGGGGTCGTGGCACAGATACGCAGTATTTT. Amino acids: CASSFWGRGTDTQYF.

This clonotype occurred a few times. The gene calls are TRBV11-2 and TRBJ1-5; D is unclear. This CDR3 spans 13 amino acids. Germline V lookup: CDR1 SGHAT, CDR2 FQNNGV. Between the trimmed V and J ends, which lost 8 bases and 0 bases, there was a span of 8 bases. The CDR3 nucleotides are TGTGCCAGCGCGATCAATAGCAATCAGCCCCAGCATTTT. Translation: CASAINSNQPQHF.

This clonotype appeared many times. The chain is built from TRBV4-2 and TRBJ2-2; TRBD2 matches 9 bases. The CDR3 loop spans 19 amino acids. Germline lookup yields CDR1 LGHNA and CDR2 YNFKEQ. Germline trimming cut 0 bases from V and 6 bases from J; bases unmatched to any gene: 14. DNA for the CDR3: TGTGCCAGCAGCCAAGAAGACCCCGCGGGCGGGAGGGCCCCCGGGGAGCTGTTTTTT. Translation: CASSQEDPAGGRAPGELFF.